Described below is a single T cell receptor beta chain sequence and its context. This record belongs to a study of control samples from healthy donors and cancer patients. Method: immunoSEQ multiplex PCR; TCRdb's copy keeps in-frame clones and lacks some. The repertoire holds about 80,000 clones, with roughly 91% as singletons. Germline V gives CDR1 MNHNY, CDR2 SVGAGI (reference sequence). Germline trimming cut 11 bases from V and 3 bases from J; bases unmatched to any gene: 14. The CDR3 totals 16 residues. The sample comprised blood. The rearrangement joins TRBV6-6 to TRBJ2-3; 10 bases fit TRBD2. The origin of this receptor is a woman aged 60-75 years in good health. The DNA for the CDR3 is TGTGCCTGCCACCAAAAGCGGGGGGGCCGAACAGATACGCAGTATTTT. Protein sequence: CACHQKRGGRTDTQYF.